Below, 25 T cell receptor beta chains from the same sample are listed, as sequenced in a study of PD-L1 blockade in urothelial cancer. The table came from immunoSEQ multiplex PCR; TCRdb's copy has only in-frame clones and leaves some out. This table holds approximately 51,000 clones, 75% to 90% found once. Sequenced here: PBMCs, sampled around atezolizumab (anti-PD-L1) treatment. The origin of the receptors is a man aged 60 to 75 with urothelial cancer.

This clone occurred a few times. The chain links TRBV5-1 to TRBJ1-1; perhaps TRBD1 as D (6 bases). The CDR3 consists of 11 residues. Germline-derived CDR1 and CDR2 are SGHRS and YFSETQ. Trimming took 4 bases from V and 9 from J, leaving 10 bases between them. The CDR3 loop is CASSADRKAFF. As DNA, the CDR3 is TGCGCCAGCAGCGCAGACAGGAAAGCTTTCTTT.

The V gene is TRBV28, the J gene TRBJ1-5; 12 bases are shared with TRBD1. The CDR3 spans 15 residues. The V gene end was trimmed by 4 bases and the J gene end by 6 bases; junction bases not matched to a gene: 4. Looked up from germline, CDR1 is MDHEN and CDR2 is SYDVKM. CDR3 residues: CASSSGTGGSQPQHF. In DNA form, the CDR3 reads TGTGCCAGCAGTTCGGGGACAGGGGGCAGTCAGCCCCAGCATTTT.

The rearrangement uses TRBV28 and TRBJ1-1; D uncertain. The germline V gene has CDR1 MDHEN and CDR2 SYDVKM. The CDR3 has 11 residues. Trimming removed 6 bases at V and 1 base at J, with 3 bases between. CDR3 DNA: TGTGCCAGCAGCGGGAACACTGAAGCTTTCTTT. Encoded protein: CASSGNTEAFF.

A few counts support this clone. The chain couples TRBV13 to TRBJ2-7; 8 bases agree with TRBD1. Looked up from germline, CDR1 is PRHDT and CDR2 is FYEKMQ (reference sequence). CDR3 length: 14 residues. V gave up 3 bases and J gave up 6 bases; unmatched junction bases: 7. The CDR3 DNA reads TGTGCCAGCAGCTTCGAGGACAGGGAAGGCGAGCAGTACTTC. Translating gives CASSFEDREGEQYF.

The chain combines TRBV4-3 with TRBJ1-5; D remains unclear. Germline V gene lookup returns CDR1 LGHNA and CDR2 YSLEER. V lost 0 bases and J lost 5, with 8 bases in between. The CDR3 covers 14 residues. The CDR3 sequence: CASSQDLADQPQHF. CDR3 in DNA: TGCGCCAGCAGCCAAGATCTCGCGGATCAGCCCCAGCATTTT.

This clone was seen once. The chain combines TRBV28 with TRBJ2-1, with 7 bases matching TRBD2. Germline lookup yields CDR1 MDHEN and CDR2 SYDVKM. This CDR3 is built from 16 residues. The ends lost 1 base at V and 7 bases at J; junction bases unmatched: 10. CDR3 in DNA: TGTGCCAGCAGTTTATATCGGGCAGCGGGATGGAATGAGCAGTTCTTC. Protein product: CASSLYRAAGWNEQFF.

This chain uses TRBV6-5 with TRBJ1-2; maybe TRBD1 (6 bases). The ends were cut back, 6 bases at V and 3 bases at J, with 14 bases in the middle. The CDR3 is 14 residues long. CDR1 is MNHEY, CDR2 SVGAGI, per germline. CDR3 amino acids: CASSPDRFDYGYTF. Here the CDR3 DNA reads TGTGCCAGCAGCCCCGACAGGTTTGACTATGGCTACACCTTC.

V usage is TRBV25-1 and J usage is TRBJ2-3, with 8 bases lining up with TRBD2. Germline V lookup: CDR1 MGHDK, CDR2 SYGVNS. The CDR3 loop spans 15 amino acids. The V and J ends lost 5 bases and 0 bases, in that order; junction bases with no gene match: 4. CDR3 in DNA: TGTGCCAGCAGTACGAGCGGGAGTAGCACAGATACGCAGTATTTT. Amino acids: CASSTSGSSTDTQYF.

The sample holds one count of this clone. The V and J genes are TRBV7-2 and TRBJ1-4; D unresolved. The CDR3 loop spans 15 amino acids. Germline-derived CDR1 and CDR2 are SGHTA and FQGNSA. V was shortened by 4 bases and J by 8 bases, with 17 bases between the two germline ends. CDR3 region: CASSSDEQSQEKLFF. The CDR3 region has the DNA TGTGCCAGCAGCTCAGACGAACAGAGTCAAGAAAAACTGTTTTTT. Variable domain in full (rest from reference TRBV7-2 and TRBJ1-4): GAGVSQSPSNKVTEKGKDVELRCDPISGHTALYWYRQSLGQGLEFLIYFQGNSAPDKSGLPSDRFSAERTGGSVSTLTIQRTQQEDSAVYLCASSSDEQSQEKLFFGSGTQLSVL.

This rearrangement joins TRBV5-1 to TRBJ1-1, with D perhaps TRBD1 (6 bases). Trimming took 2 bases from V and 3 from J, leaving 11 bases between them. Germline CDR1 reads SGHRS; CDR2 reads YFSETQ. CDR3 length: 14 residues. CDR3 loop: CASSFQTGHTEAFF. For the CDR3, the DNA is TGCGCCAGCAGCTTCCAAACAGGGCACACTGAAGCTTTCTTT.

The genes are TRBV15 and TRBJ2-7; 7 bases map to TRBD1. Trimming at V came to 1 base and at J to 3 bases, leaving 6 bases not matched to a gene. Looked up from germline, CDR1 is LNHNV and CDR2 is YYDKDF (reference sequence). The CDR3 length is 15 residues. Here the CDR3 DNA reads TGTGCCACCAGCAGAGCAGGGGGTTCCGACTACGAGCAGTACTTC. It encodes CATSRAGGSDYEQYF.

V and J are TRBV5-1 and TRBJ1-1, with a possible D match to TRBD1 (5 bases). V dropped 4 bases and J dropped 4 bases, with 14 bases sitting between them. The germline gives CDR1 SGHRS, CDR2 YFSETQ. The CDR3 is made up of 14 amino acids. The CDR3 sequence is CASSPGGGGTEAFF. DNA of the CDR3: TGCGCCAGCAGCCCGGGGGGGGGAGGCACTGAAGCTTTCTTT.

The chain links TRBV28 to TRBJ1-5; no definite D call. Germline CDR1 is MDHEN and CDR2 is SYDVKM. The CDR3 is made up of 13 amino acids. Between the trimmed V and J ends, which lost 6 bases and 4 bases, there was a span of 10 bases. The CDR3 loop is CASSPPPNQPQHF. The CDR3 DNA reads TGTGCCAGCAGCCCCCCCCCAAATCAGCCCCAGCATTTT.

The chain is built from TRBV5-1 and TRBJ2-5, with a possible D match to TRBD2 (6 bases). V shed 4 bases and J shed 2 bases, with 15 bases lying between them. The CDR3 is 15 amino acids. CDR1 and CDR2 from the germline V gene are SGHRS and YFSETQ. The CDR3 sequence is CASSAPASVQETQYF. The CDR3 region has the DNA TGCGCCAGCAGCGCCCCAGCTAGCGTACAAGAGACCCAGTACTTC.

The chain uses TRBV7-9 and TRBJ2-5; maybe TRBD2 (5 bases). Deletions cut 8 bases from V and 5 bases from J, with 12 bases between. Per germline, CDR1 SEHNR and CDR2 FQNEAQ (reference sequence). CDR3 size: 12 residues. The CDR3 is CASSERGETQYF. The CDR3 DNA reads as TGTGCCAGCTCCGAACGAGGGGAGACCCAGTACTTC.

The chain combines TRBV6-6 with TRBJ1-2, with D hard to call. The CDR3 length is 12 residues. In germline, CDR1 is MNHNY, CDR2 SVGAGI (reference sequence). The V end was cut by 5 bases, the J end by 8 bases, with 12 bases between. CDR3 region: CASSRVGSGYTF. The CDR3 DNA sequence: TGTGCCAGCAGTAGAGTCGGGAGCGGCTACACCTTC.

The chain uses TRBV15 and TRBJ2-3; TRBD1 matches 7 bases. The CDR3 is 16 residues long. Looked up from germline, CDR1 is LNHNV and CDR2 is YYDKDF (reference sequence). With 0 bases clipped from V and 1 base from J, the junction kept 4 bases outside the gene matches. The chain's CDR3 is CATSRDRGQRTDTQYF. CDR3 DNA: TGTGCCACCAGCAGAGATAGGGGACAGCGCACAGATACGCAGTATTTT.

V is TRBV23-1 and J is TRBJ2-1; 7 positions agree with TRBD2. TRBV23-1 is classed as an ORF, of uncertain function. Trimming removed 7 bases from V and 9 bases from J; junction bases left unmatched: 21. The CDR3 sequence is 17 residues long. The CDR3 reads CASMGRGAGPRVAEQFF. In DNA, the CDR3 is TGCGCCAGCATGGGGAGGGGAGCGGGACCTCGCGTCGCTGAGCAGTTCTTC.

This clone was counted a single time. V usage is TRBV14 and J usage is TRBJ1-5, with 7 bases that match TRBD1. The CDR3 sequence is 15 residues long. Per germline, CDR1 SGHDN and CDR2 FVKESK. J was trimmed by 5 bases and V by 1 base; bases with no gene match: 5. CDR3 nucleotides: TGTGCCAGCAGCCAAGGACAGGGCCAAGATCAGCCCCAGCATTTT. Amino acid sequence: CASSQGQGQDQPQHF. Filled out from reference TRBV14 and TRBJ1-5, the complete variable domain reads EAGVTQFPSHSVIEKGQTVTLRCDPISGHDNLYWYRRVMGKEIKFLLHFVKESKQDESGMPNNRFLAERTGGTYSTLKVQPAELEDSGVYFCASSQGQGQDQPQHFGDGTRLSIL.

This clone was seen just once. The rearrangement links TRBV30 to TRBJ1-2; 7 bases fit TRBD1. Germline lookup yields CDR1 GTSNPN and CDR2 SVGIG (reference sequence). The length of the CDR3 is 15 residues. V lost 0 bases, J lost 4 bases, and 8 bases stayed unmatched. The CDR3 protein is CAWSVARGRSYGYTF. CDR3 nucleotide sequence: TGTGCCTGGAGTGTAGCGAGGGGGCGCAGCTATGGCTACACCTTC.

V usage is TRBV5-4 and J usage is TRBJ2-2, with 7 bases matching TRBD1. Germline CDR1 SGHNT, CDR2 YYREEE (reference sequence). The CDR3 runs 15 residues. Trimming at V came to 3 bases and at J to 7 bases, leaving 9 bases not matched to a gene. CDR3 in DNA: TGTGCCAGCAGCTCCCCCGGACAGGCGAGCGGGGAGCTGTTTTTT. Translated, it gives CASSSPGQASGELFF.

This chain connects TRBV4-2 to TRBJ1-5, with a weak D call TRBD1 (6 bases). With 4 bases removed from V and 4 bases from J, the gap between germline ends came to 14 bases. CDR1 is LGHNA, CDR2 YNFKEQ, per germline. The CDR3 loop spans 15 amino acids. CDR3 sequence: CASSLNRATNQPQHF. DNA of the CDR3: TGTGCCAGCAGCCTAAACAGGGCTACTAATCAGCCCCAGCATTTT.

The CDR3 DNA sequence: TGTGCCAGCTCCCCGGGAGGGACCTTCTCTGGGGCCAACGTCCTGACTTTC. Protein sequence: CASSPGGTFSGANVLTF. The chain joins TRBV11-3 to TRBJ2-6, with TRBD2 matching over 8 bases. The CDR3 has 17 residues. CDR1 is SGHNT and CDR2 is YENEEA in the germline V gene. The V gene end was trimmed by 8 bases and the J gene end by 0 bases; junction bases not matched to a gene: 9.

The rearrangement uses TRBV7-2 and TRBJ2-7, with D possibly being TRBD2 (5 bases). CDR3 length: 15 amino acids. From germline, CDR1 is SGHTA and CDR2 FQGNSA. Trimming removed 4 bases from V and 0 bases from J, with 13 bases in between. CDR3 amino acids: CASSSSWTVSYEQYF. For the CDR3, the DNA is TGTGCCAGCAGCTCCAGCTGGACTGTCTCCTACGAGCAGTACTTC.

The chain carries TRBV12-5 and TRBJ2-1, with 10 bases aligning to TRBD2. V lost 6 bases and J lost 2; bases outside the gene matches: 7. The CDR3 runs to 16 residues. CDR1 LGHNT and CDR2 FRNRAP come from the germline V gene. The DNA of the CDR3 is TGTGCTAGTGGGATAGGGACTAGCGATACCTACAATGAGCAGTTCTTC. It yields the protein CASGIGTSDTYNEQFF.